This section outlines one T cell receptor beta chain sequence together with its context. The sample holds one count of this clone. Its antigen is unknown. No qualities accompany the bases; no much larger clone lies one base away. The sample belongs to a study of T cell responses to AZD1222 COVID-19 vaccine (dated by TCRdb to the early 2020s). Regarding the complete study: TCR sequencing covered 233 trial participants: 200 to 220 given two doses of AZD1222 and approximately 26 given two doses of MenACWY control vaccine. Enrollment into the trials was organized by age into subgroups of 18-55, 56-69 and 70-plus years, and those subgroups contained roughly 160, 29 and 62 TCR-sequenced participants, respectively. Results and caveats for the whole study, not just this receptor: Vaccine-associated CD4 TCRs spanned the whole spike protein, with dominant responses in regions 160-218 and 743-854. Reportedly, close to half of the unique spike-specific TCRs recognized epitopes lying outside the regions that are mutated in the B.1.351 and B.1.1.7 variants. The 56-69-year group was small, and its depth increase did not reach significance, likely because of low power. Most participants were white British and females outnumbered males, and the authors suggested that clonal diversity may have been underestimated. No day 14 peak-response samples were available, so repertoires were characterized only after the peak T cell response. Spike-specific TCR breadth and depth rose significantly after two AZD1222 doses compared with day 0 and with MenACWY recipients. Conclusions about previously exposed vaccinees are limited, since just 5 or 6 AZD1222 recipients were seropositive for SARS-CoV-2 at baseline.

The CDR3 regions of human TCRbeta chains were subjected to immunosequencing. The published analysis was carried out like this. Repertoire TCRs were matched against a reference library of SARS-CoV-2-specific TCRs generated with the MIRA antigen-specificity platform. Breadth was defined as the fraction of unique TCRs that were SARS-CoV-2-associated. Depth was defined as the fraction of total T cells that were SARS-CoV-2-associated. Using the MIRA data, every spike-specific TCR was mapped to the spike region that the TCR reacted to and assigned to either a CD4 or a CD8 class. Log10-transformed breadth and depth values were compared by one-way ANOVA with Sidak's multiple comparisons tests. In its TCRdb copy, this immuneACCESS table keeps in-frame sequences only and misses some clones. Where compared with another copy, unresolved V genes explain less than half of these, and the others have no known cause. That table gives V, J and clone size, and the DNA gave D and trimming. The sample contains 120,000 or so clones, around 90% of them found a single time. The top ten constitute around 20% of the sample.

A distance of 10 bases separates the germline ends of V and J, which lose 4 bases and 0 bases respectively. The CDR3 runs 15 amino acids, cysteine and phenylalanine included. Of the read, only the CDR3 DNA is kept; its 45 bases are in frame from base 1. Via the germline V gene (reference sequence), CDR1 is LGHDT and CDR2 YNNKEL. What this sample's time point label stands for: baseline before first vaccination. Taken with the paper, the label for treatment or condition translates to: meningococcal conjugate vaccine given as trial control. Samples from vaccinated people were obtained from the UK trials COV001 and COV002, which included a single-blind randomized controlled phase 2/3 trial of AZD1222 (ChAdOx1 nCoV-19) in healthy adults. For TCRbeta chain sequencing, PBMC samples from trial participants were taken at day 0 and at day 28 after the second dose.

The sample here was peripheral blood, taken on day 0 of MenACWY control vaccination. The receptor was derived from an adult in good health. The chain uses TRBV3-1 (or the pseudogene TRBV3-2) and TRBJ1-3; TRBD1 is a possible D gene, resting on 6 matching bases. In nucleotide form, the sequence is TGTGCCAGCAGCCTGGGGGCAAACTCTGGAAACACCATATATTTT. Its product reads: CASSLGANSGNTIYF.